This TCR beta chain emerged from a study of cytomegalovirus exposure and HLA in healthy donors. CDR3 length: 15 residues. Trimming took 0 bases from V and 5 from J, leaving 10 bases between them. The germline CDR1 and CDR2 sequences are MGHRA and YSYEKL. Primers: 60 Vbeta forward and 13 Jbeta reverse. TCRdb's table, derived via immunoSEQ multiplex PCR, lists solely in-frame clones and lacks some. The data contain 200,000 to 250,000 clones, around 80% of them singletons. V usage is TRBV4-1 and J usage is TRBJ1-4; D gene unclear. This receptor was identified in a girl aged 2 to 10 in good health and CMV-seronegative. Specimen: PBMCs. CDR3 sequence reads: CASSQDGSWNEKLFF. DNA for the CDR3: TGCGCCAGCAGCCAAGATGGGAGTTGGAATGAAAAACTGTTTTTT.